A single sample gave rise to the 14 T cell receptor beta chains below, sequenced in a study of T-cell reconstitution after alpha-beta-depleted transplantation in children. The TCRbeta library incorporated unique molecular identifiers. TCRdb passed the PCR reads through MiXCR, listing each CDR3 protein once. In the table there are approximately 240,000 distinct CDR3 sequences, roughly a tenth of which are singletons. The sample in question was PBMCs, obtained before TCRalphabeta/CD19-depleted stem cell transplant. All receptors come from a child under two years old with acute myeloid leukemia, due to receive a stem cell transplant.

This clonotype was found many times. The chain couples TRBV20-1 to TRBJ1-5; D may be TRBD1 (5 bases). CDR3 length: 12 residues. Germline assignment: CDR1 DFQATT and CDR2 SNEGSKA (reference sequence). The germline V and J ends were trimmed by 3 bases and 4 bases, with 7 bases remaining between them. CDR3 sequence reads: CSARAGNQPQHF. The CDR3 DNA reads as TGCAGTGCTAGGGCAGGGAATCAGCCCCAGCATTTT.

The rearrangement links TRBV9 to TRBJ1-3, with D uncertain. The CDR3 totals 12 residues. Germline CDR1 is SGDLS and CDR2 is YYNGEE. The V end lost 4 bases, the J end lost 4 bases, and 6 bases lay between the germline ends. The CDR3 region has the DNA TGTGCCAGCAGCTCCCTGGGAAACACCATATATTTT. It yields the protein CASSSLGNTIYF.

There are many counts of this clonotype. This chain links TRBV9 with TRBJ2-3; TRBD2 aligns across 12 bases. Per germline, CDR1 SGDLS and CDR2 YYNGEE. CDR3 length: 17 residues. Unmatched junction bases numbered 6, after V lost 3 bases and J lost 1 base. The CDR3 loop reads CASSARLAGVGTDTQYF. The CDR3 coding sequence is TGTGCCAGCAGCGCCCGACTAGCGGGAGTCGGCACAGATACGCAGTATTTT.

On this clonotype itself: A much larger clone lies one base from this, so it may be a read error. V usage is TRBV25-1 and J usage is TRBJ2-1; the match to TRBD2 covers 7 bases. The CDR3 spans 15 residues. The V gene end was trimmed by 10 bases and the J gene end by 8 bases; junction bases not matched to a gene: 17. Germline V gene lookup returns CDR1 MGHDK and CDR2 SYGVNS. CDR3 residues: CANRPNYGRSDEQFF. The CDR3 DNA is TGTGCCAACAGGCCCAATTACGGGAGGAGCGATGAGCAGTTCTTC. The variable domain in full, completed from reference TRBV25-1 and TRBJ2-1, reads EADIYQTPRYLVIGTGKKITLECSQTMGHDKMYWYQQDPGMELHLIHYSYGVNSTEKGDLSSESTVSRIRTEHFPLTLESARPSHTSQYLCANRPNYGRSDEQFFGPGTRLTVL.

This clonotype was recorded many times. This rearrangement joins TRBV6-5 to TRBJ1-1; D is undetermined. CDR1 is MNHEY and CDR2 is SVGAGI in the germline V gene. The CDR3 extends over 13 amino acids. V was trimmed by 4 bases and J by 1 base, leaving 7 bases between them. The CDR3 DNA reads as TGTGCCAGCAGTTTTGACGGGAACACTGAAGCTTTCTTT. Translated: CASSFDGNTEAFF.

The sample holds a few counts of this clonotype. V and J are TRBV7-9 and TRBJ2-3, with 9 positions matching TRBD2. The CDR3 sequence is 18 residues long. Germline CDR1 is SEHNR and CDR2 is FQNEAQ (reference sequence). The V and J ends lost 1 base and 2 bases, in that order; junction bases with no gene match: 10. This CDR3 reads CASSLGGRASLSTDTQYF. Here the CDR3 DNA reads TGTGCCAGCAGCTTAGGCGGGAGGGCCTCTCTTTCCACAGATACGCAGTATTTT.

This clonotype was picked up many times. This chain connects TRBV5-1 to TRBJ1-1; perhaps TRBD1 as D (5 bases). The V end was cut by 2 bases, the J end by 1 base, with 12 bases between. The CDR3 runs to 15 residues. The V gene's germline CDR1 is SGHRS and CDR2 YFSETQ. The CDR3 loop reads CASSFTGPKNTEAFF. The CDR3 DNA is TGCGCCAGCAGCTTCACAGGCCCCAAGAACACTGAAGCTTTCTTT.

This clonotype has ten or more counts. CDR3 loop: CASRSPAGFTYEQYF. The CDR3 DNA is TGTGCCAGCAGGAGCCCAGCGGGTTTTACCTACGAGCAGTACTTC. This sequence joins TRBV28 and TRBJ2-7; TRBD2 is a possible D gene (6 bases). In germline, CDR1 is MDHEN, CDR2 SYDVKM. V was trimmed by 6 bases and J by 2 bases, leaving 17 bases between them. The CDR3 length is 15 residues.

The chain recombines TRBV28 with TRBJ2-7, with D perhaps TRBD1 (5 bases). Trimming removed 6 bases from V and 5 bases from J, with 14 bases in between. In germline, CDR1 is MDHEN, CDR2 SYDVKM. This CDR3 is 13 amino acids long. The CDR3, as DNA: TGTGCCAGCAGGAAGACAGTCCCGAACGAGCAGTACTTC. The encoded protein is CASRKTVPNEQYF.

The chain has TRBV7-2 and TRBJ1-6, with D tentatively TRBD1 (6 bases). The CDR3 runs 15 residues. The germline gives CDR1 SGHTA, CDR2 FQGNSA. Trimming removed 4 bases from V and 9 bases from J, with 16 bases in between. The CDR3: CASSWGQGISSPLHF. Written as DNA, the CDR3 is TGTGCCAGCAGCTGGGGGCAGGGTATTAGTTCACCCCTCCACTTT.

The chain is built from TRBV12-3 or TRBV12-4 and TRBJ2-2, with 10 positions matching TRBD1. V dropped 3 bases and J dropped 8; count of bases not matched to a gene: 3. The CDR3 runs to 14 residues. The CDR3 DNA reads as TGTGCCAGCAGTTTTTGGACAGGGGGGGGGGAGCTGTTTTTT. Its translation is CASSFWTGGGELFF.

The chain carries TRBV7-9 and TRBJ1-2; TRBD1 aligns across 7 bases. Trimming cost V 5 bases and J 7 bases; bases outside gene matches: 7. CDR1 is SEHNR, CDR2 FQNEAQ, per germline (reference sequence). The CDR3 consists of 13 residues. CDR3 sequence: CASSPRTGFGYTF. The DNA of the CDR3 is TGTGCCAGCAGCCCCCGGACAGGTTTTGGCTACACCTTC.

This clonotype was observed at least ten times. The rearrangement joins TRBV10-2 to TRBJ1-6; 8 bases line up with TRBD1. The length of the CDR3 is 15 residues. V shed 2 bases and J 4 bases; nucleotides not matched to a gene: 1. The germline V gene encodes CDR1 WSHSY and CDR2 SAAADI. The DNA of the CDR3 is TGCGCCAGCAGTGAGGACAGGGGTTATAATTCACCCCTCCACTTT. It yields the protein CASSEDRGYNSPLHF.

This clonotype was counted many times. V is TRBV11-2 and J is TRBJ1-1; D ambiguous. From germline, CDR1 is SGHAT and CDR2 FQNNGV. The CDR3 has 14 amino acids. V was shortened by 5 bases and J by 7 bases, with 17 bases between the two germline ends. The CDR3 protein is CASSPIRGGDEAFF. CDR3 nucleotide sequence: TGTGCCAGCAGCCCTATACGGGGAGGAGATGAAGCTTTCTTT.